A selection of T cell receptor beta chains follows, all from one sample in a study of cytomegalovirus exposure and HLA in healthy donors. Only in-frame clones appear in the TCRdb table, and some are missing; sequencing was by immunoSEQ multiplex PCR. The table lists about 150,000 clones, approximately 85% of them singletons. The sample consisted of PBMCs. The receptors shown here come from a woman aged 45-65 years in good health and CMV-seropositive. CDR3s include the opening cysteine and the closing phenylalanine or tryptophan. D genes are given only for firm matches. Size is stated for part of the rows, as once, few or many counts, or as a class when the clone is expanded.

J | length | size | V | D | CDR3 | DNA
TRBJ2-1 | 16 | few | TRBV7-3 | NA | CASSYQGLGHYNEQFF | TGTGCCAGCAGCTACCAGGGACTTGGACATTACAATGAGCAGTTCTTC
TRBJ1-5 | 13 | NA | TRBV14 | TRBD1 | CASSRDREEPQHF | TGTGCCAGCAGCCGTGACAGGGAAGAACCCCAGCATTTT
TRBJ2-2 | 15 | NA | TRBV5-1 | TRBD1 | CASSFDRVVTGELFF | TGCGCCAGCAGCTTTGACAGGGTGGTCACCGGGGAGCTGTTTTTT
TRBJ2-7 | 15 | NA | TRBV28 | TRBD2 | CASGPSGGWGSEQYF | TGTGCCAGCGGTCCCAGCGGGGGGTGGGGAAGCGAGCAGTACTTC
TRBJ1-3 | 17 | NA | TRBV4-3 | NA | CASSQEEGAISGNTIYF | TGCGCCAGCAGCCAAGAGGAAGGGGCAATATCAGGAAACACCATATATTTT
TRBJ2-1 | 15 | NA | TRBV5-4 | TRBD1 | CASSPRDSFYNEQFF | TGTGCCAGCAGCCCTAGGGACAGCTTTTACAATGAGCAGTTCTTC
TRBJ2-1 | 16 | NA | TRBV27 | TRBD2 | CASSLLAGGAYNEQFF | TGTGCCAGCAGCCTTTTAGCGGGAGGGGCTTACAATGAGCAGTTCTTC
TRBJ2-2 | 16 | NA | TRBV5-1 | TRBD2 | CASSLMTSGAGGELFF | TGCGCCAGCAGCCTGATGACTAGCGGGGCTGGCGGGGAGCTGTTTTTT
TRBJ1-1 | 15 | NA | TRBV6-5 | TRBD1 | CASRDRAYMNTEAFF | TGTGCCAGCCGAGACAGGGCTTACATGAACACTGAAGCTTTCTTT
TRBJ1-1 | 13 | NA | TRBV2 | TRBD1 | CASSAQDRVKAFF | TGTGCCAGCAGTGCCCAAGACAGGGTTAAAGCTTTCTTT
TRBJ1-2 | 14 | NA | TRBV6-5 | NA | CASSYTGGKYGYTF | TGTGCCAGCAGTTATACGGGGGGGAAGTATGGCTACACCTTC
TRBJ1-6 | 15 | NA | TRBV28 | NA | CASSFGDWFNSPLHF | TGTGCCAGCAGTTTTGGAGATTGGTTTAATTCACCCCTCCACTTT
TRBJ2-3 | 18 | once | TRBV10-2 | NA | CASSESGLGRGDTDTQYF | TGCGCCAGCAGTGAGTCGGGGCTGGGCAGGGGGGACACAGATACGCAGTATTTT
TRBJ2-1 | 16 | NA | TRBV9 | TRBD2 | CASSVGSSGQWDEQFF | TGTGCCAGCAGCGTGGGATCTAGCGGCCAGTGGGATGAGCAGTTCTTC
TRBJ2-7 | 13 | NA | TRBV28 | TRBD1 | CASGGQVPYEQYF | TGTGCCAGCGGGGGACAGGTTCCCTACGAGCAGTACTTC
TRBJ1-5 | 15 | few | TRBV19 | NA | CASSIGGSTYQPQHF | TGTGCCAGTAGTATAGGAGGCAGTACCTATCAGCCCCAGCATTTT
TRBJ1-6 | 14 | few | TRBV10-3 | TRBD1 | CAIRTQGHNSPLHF | TGTGCCATCAGGACACAGGGGCATAATTCACCCCTCCACTTT
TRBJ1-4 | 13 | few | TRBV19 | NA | CASSGRANEKLFF | TGTGCCAGTAGTGGGAGGGCTAATGAAAAACTGTTTTTT
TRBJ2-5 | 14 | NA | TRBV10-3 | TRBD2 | CAISVTSGEETQYF | TGTGCCATCAGTGTAACTAGCGGGGAGGAGACCCAGTACTTC
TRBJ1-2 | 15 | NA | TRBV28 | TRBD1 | CASTSPGGTVYGYTF | TGTGCCAGCACCTCCCCAGGGGGGACTGTCTATGGCTACACCTTC
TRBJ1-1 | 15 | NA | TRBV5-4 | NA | CASTTGKNMNTEAFF | TGTGCCAGCACGACCGGGAAAAACATGAACACTGAAGCTTTCTTT
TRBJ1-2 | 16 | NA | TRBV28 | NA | CASSLGGGGHNYGYTF | TGTGCCAGCAGTTTAGGCGGGGGCGGGCATAACTATGGCTACACCTTC
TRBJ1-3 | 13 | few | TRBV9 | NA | CASSVGVPGAIYF | TGTGCCAGCAGCGTAGGGGTTCCCGGGGCCATATATTTT
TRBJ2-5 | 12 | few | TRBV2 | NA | CASSDRAETQYF | TGTGCCAGCAGTGACAGGGCAGAGACCCAGTACTTC
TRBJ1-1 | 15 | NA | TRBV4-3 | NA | CASSQVWHINTEAFF | TGCGCCAGCAGCCAAGTATGGCATATTAACACTGAAGCTTTCTTT
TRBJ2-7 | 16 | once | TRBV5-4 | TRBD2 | CASSAAPGLVLFEQYF | TGTGCCAGCAGCGCCGCACCGGGACTAGTATTATTCGAGCAGTACTTC
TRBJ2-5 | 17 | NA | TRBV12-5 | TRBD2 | CASGSHTVAGAQETQYF | TGTGCTAGTGGCTCCCACACCGTAGCGGGAGCCCAAGAGACCCAGTACTTC
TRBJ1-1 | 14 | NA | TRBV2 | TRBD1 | CASSGTGVAGGAFF | TGTGCCAGTAGTGGGACAGGAGTGGCCGGTGGAGCTTTCTTT
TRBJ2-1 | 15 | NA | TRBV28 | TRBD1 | CASRSTGVGHNEQFF | TGTGCCAGCAGATCGACAGGGGTGGGACACAATGAGCAGTTCTTC
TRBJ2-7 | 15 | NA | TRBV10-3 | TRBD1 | CAISPGTGKSYEQYF | TGTGCCATCAGTCCCGGGACAGGGAAGTCCTACGAGCAGTACTTC